This T cell receptor (beta chain) emerged from a study of CD8+CD57+ T cells in acquired aplastic anemia. Study background: Sorted cells (CD4+ and CD8+) yielded DNA amounts that averaged approximately 2.9 ug.

The study, taken as a whole, reports: The study identified under 30 CD8+ CDR3 sequences shared by patients and controls. CD8+ Simpson's diversity showed no significant patient-control difference.

Investigators profiled TCR beta VDJ and CDR3 from genomic DNA template. TCRdb reprocessed the reads via MiXCR and lists one record per CDR3 protein. The profile shows under 500,000 distinct CDR3 sequences, around a third of them singletons. This clonotype was found many times. Its antigen remains unidentified. By flow cytometry, patients selected for sequencing had shown an expansion of CD8+CD57+ cells. Everyone among the patients had severe acquired aplastic anemia. With 3 bases removed from V and 0 bases from J, the gap between germline ends came to 11 bases. The CDR3 length is 15 residues. Looked up from germline, CDR1 is ENHRY and CDR2 is SYGVKD.

The TCR comes from a human donor with aplastic anemia. The V gene is TRBV10-3, the J gene TRBJ1-1, with D unclear. Sequences were obtained from sorted CD4+, CD8+, or CD8+CD57+ T cells (not recorded which) from PBMCs. DNA of the CDR3: TGTGCCATCAGTGACCGGACGGGATTGAACACTGAAGCTTTCTTT. This gives the protein CAISDRTGLNTEAFF.